Shown below are 4 T cell receptor beta chains from a single sample sequenced in a study of blood T cell repertoires in COVID-19. The method was immunoSEQ multiplex PCR; TCRdb's version includes in-frame clones alone and lacks a portion of them. Among tens of thousands of clones, around three quarters were seen once, and the ten largest hold 19%. The specimen sequenced was peripheral blood. The receptors shown here come from a woman of 80 years or more with acute or convalescent COVID-19.

The chain has TRBV7-2 and TRBJ2-5; tentative D call: TRBD1 (6 bases). Germline V gene lookup returns CDR1 SGHTA and CDR2 FQGNSA. CDR3 size: 14 residues. V gave up 3 bases and J gave up 3 bases, with 11 bases separating them. The CDR3 reads CASSFQAGEETQYF. The DNA of the CDR3 is TGTGCCAGCAGCTTTCAGGCAGGGGAAGAGACCCAGTACTTC.

This chain joins TRBV18 and TRBJ1-3; TRBD1 agrees at 7 bases. The CDR3 is made up of 13 amino acids. V lost 0 bases, J lost 16 bases, and 9 bases stayed unmatched. Germline-derived CDR1 and CDR2 are KGHSH and LQKENI. The CDR3 protein is CASSPPTGERMYF. CDR3 DNA sequence: TGTGCCAGCTCACCACCTACAGGGGAAAGGATGTATTTT.

The chain uses TRBV6-5 and TRBJ1-1, with D perhaps matching TRBD1 (5 bases). From germline, CDR1 is MNHEY and CDR2 SVGAGI. The CDR3 totals 15 residues. The V gene lost 2 bases and the J gene lost 0 bases, with 10 bases spanning the gap. The CDR3, as DNA: TGTGCCAGCAGTTACCAAGACAGAATGAACACTGAAGCTTTCTTT. Translation: CASSYQDRMNTEAFF.

This clone turned up a few times. The chain joins TRBV7-3 to TRBJ1-1; the D is unclear. The germline V and J ends were trimmed by 2 bases and 3 bases, with 7 bases remaining between them. Germline assignment: CDR1 SGHTA and CDR2 FQGTGA. The CDR3 contains 13 residues. The CDR3 spells CASSLEQHTEAFF. In nucleotides, the CDR3 is TGTGCCAGCAGCTTAGAACAGCACACTGAAGCTTTCTTT.